These 20 T cell receptor beta chains originate from one sample sequenced in a study of T cells in Graves' hyperthyroidism and ophthalmopathy. TCR beta CDR3 regions were amplified from RNA. The study used the HTBI primer set for a first-round RT-PCR of the TCR CDR3. TCRdb reprocessed the multiplex PCR reads via MiXCR and lists one record per CDR3 protein. The sample records roughly 500,000 distinct CDR3 sequences, just over 45% being singletons. The specimen sequenced was peripheral blood or thyroid tissue (not recorded which). The receptors were gathered from an adult woman with Graves' disease, either hyperthyroidism or ophthalmopathy (not recorded which).

This rearrangement joins TRBV9 to TRBJ2-5, with TRBD1 as a possible D gene (6 bases). Trimming left V 4 bases short and J 8 bases short, with 18 bases between. This CDR3 is built from 14 residues. Germline assignment: CDR1 SGDLS and CDR2 YYNGEE. Written as DNA, the CDR3 is TGTGCCAGCAGCCTAAACAGGGATGGCTACACCCAGTACTTC. The encoded protein is CASSLNRDGYTQYF. Full variable domain (missing parts from reference TRBV9 and TRBJ2-5): DSGVTQTPKHLITATGQRVTLRCSPRSGDLSVYWYQQSLDQGLQFLIQYYNGEERAKGNILERFSAQQFPDLHSELNLSSLELGDSALYFCASSLNRDGYTQYFGPGTRLLVL.

This clonotype has ten or more counts. The CDR3 protein is CASSLMLAGGTGELFF. CDR3 nucleotide sequence: TGTGCCAGCAGCTTAATGCTAGCGGGAGGTACCGGGGAGCTGTTTTTT. The genes are TRBV13 and TRBJ2-2; 11 positions match TRBD2. The CDR3 length is 16 residues. The V segment lost 2 bases and the J segment 5 bases; nucleotides outside the gene matches: 4. Germline V CDR1 and CDR2: PRHDT, FYEKMQ (reference sequence).

Concerning this clonotype: This may stem from a read error, because a much larger clone lies one nucleotide away. The V gene is TRBV19, the J gene TRBJ2-7, with D unclear. Germline CDR1 is LNHDA and CDR2 is SQIVND (reference sequence). The V end was cut by 8 bases, the J end by 0 bases, with 11 bases between. The CDR3 contains 13 residues. The CDR3, as DNA: TGTGCCAGTGGTCACCGGAGCTCCTACGAGCAGTACTTC. Translated, it gives CASGHRSSYEQYF.

This chain connects TRBV9 to TRBJ2-2; D might be TRBD2 (7 bases). Per germline, CDR1 SGDLS and CDR2 YYNGEE. Trimming pared 0 bases from V and 5 bases from J, leaving 14 bases between. The length of the CDR3 is 16 residues. The CDR3: CASSVAGGAWTGELFF. The CDR3, as DNA: TGTGCCAGCAGCGTAGCTGGGGGGGCATGGACCGGGGAGCTGTTTTTT.

This chain's CDR3 is CASSLGFTVTTEAFF. The DNA of the CDR3 is TGTGCCAGCAGCTTGGGGTTCACAGTTACGACTGAAGCTTTCTTT. The V gene is TRBV5-6, the J gene TRBJ1-1; D is ambiguous. Germline lookup yields CDR1 SGHDT and CDR2 YYEEEE. This CDR3 is built from 15 residues. V shed 0 bases and J shed 5 bases, with 14 bases lying between them.

V and J are TRBV10-3 and TRBJ1-5; perhaps TRBD1 as D (5 bases). The germline V gene encodes CDR1 ENHRY and CDR2 SYGVKD. There are 14 residues in the CDR3. Trimming removed 6 bases from V and 5 bases from J, with 14 bases in between. The CDR3 DNA reads as TGTGCCATCAGCTCAGGGCGGTCGGATCAGCCCCAGCATTTT. Amino acid sequence: CAISSGRSDQPQHF.

V is TRBV10-2 and J is TRBJ1-5; TRBD1 is a possible D gene (5 bases). The CDR3 runs to 15 residues. V shed 3 bases and J shed 5 bases, with 14 bases lying between them. Germline lookup yields CDR1 WSHSY and CDR2 SAAADI. This CDR3 is CASSDTGTIYQPQHF. The DNA of the CDR3 is TGCGCCAGCAGTGACACTGGGACGATTTATCAGCCCCAGCATTTT.

This clonotype was seen at least ten times. The chain recombines TRBV5-1 with TRBJ1-2; D may be TRBD1 (5 bases). Trimming stripped 1 base from V and 6 bases from J, with 13 bases between. Germline CDR1 and CDR2: SGHRS and YFSETQ. CDR3 size: 14 residues. CDR3 sequence: CASSLYGASDGYTF. CDR3 DNA: TGCGCCAGCAGCTTGTATGGGGCTTCGGATGGCTACACCTTC.

About this clonotype: At one boundary the junction diverges from the germline segment, which might be a read error. This chain's CDR3 is CAIGLAGDYGYTWELFF. CDR3 sequence (DNA): TGTGCCATCGGTCTCGCCGGGGACTATGGCTACACCTGGGAGCTGTTTTTT. This chain connects TRBV10-3 to TRBJ2-2; 7 bases align to TRBD2. Germline lookup yields CDR1 ENHRY and CDR2 SYGVKD. This CDR3 has 17 amino acids.

The rearrangement uses TRBV19 and TRBJ1-2; no definite D call. The germline V gene encodes CDR1 LNHDA and CDR2 SQIVND (reference sequence). V was pared by 5 bases and J by 8 bases, with 12 bases between. The CDR3 spans 12 residues. In nucleotides, the CDR3 is TGTGCCAGTAGTGGCTGGGATGTCGGCTACACCTTC. This gives the protein CASSGWDVGYTF.

There are many counts of this clonotype. The chain joins TRBV15 to TRBJ1-2, with D hard to call. The length of the CDR3 is 16 residues. V lost 1 base and J lost 8, with 20 bases in between. From germline, CDR1 is LNHNV and CDR2 YYDKDF (reference sequence). CDR3 coding DNA: TGTGCCACCAGCAGAGGGTGGGGTAGGCAGTCAGGAGGCTACACCTTC. This translates into CATSRGWGRQSGGYTF. The full variable domain, rest sourced from reference TRBV15 and TRBJ1-2, is DAMVIQNPRYQVTQFGKPVTLSCSQTLNHNVMYWYQQKSSQAPKLLFHYYDKDFNNEADTPDNFQSRRPNTSFCFLDIRSPGLGDTAMYLCATSRGWGRQSGGYTFGSGTRLTVV.

This clonotype came up many times. The rearrangement joins TRBV4-1 to TRBJ1-5; tentatively, D is TRBD1 (5 bases). CDR3 length: 13 residues. Germline V gene data show CDR1 as MGHRA and CDR2 as YSYEKL. Trimming pared 6 bases from V and 7 bases from J, leaving 13 bases between. This chain's CDR3 is CASSRGGAQPQHF. For the CDR3, the DNA is TGCGCCAGCAGTCGGGGCGGGGCACAGCCCCAGCATTTT.

The rearrangement links TRBV12-5 to TRBJ1-2, with 7 bases that match TRBD1. Looked up from germline, CDR1 is LGHNT and CDR2 is FRNRAP. CDR3 length: 12 amino acids. The V segment lost 5 bases and the J segment 8 bases; nucleotides outside the gene matches: 5. CDR3 region: CASGQTGRGYTF. The DNA of the CDR3 is TGTGCTAGTGGTCAGACAGGGCGCGGCTACACCTTC.

The gene calls are TRBV7-2 and TRBJ2-2; 12 bases align to TRBD2. The CDR3 covers 17 residues. Germline CDR1 SGHTA, CDR2 FQGNSA. The ends lost 1 base at V and 8 bases at J; junction bases unmatched: 8. The CDR3 sequence is CASSLGGGLAGFGELFF. CDR3 sequence (DNA): TGTGCCAGCAGCTTAGGTGGCGGACTAGCGGGATTTGGGGAGCTGTTTTTT. The complete variable domain, with remaining parts taken from reference TRBV7-2 and TRBJ2-2, reads GAGVSQSPSNKVTEKGKDVELRCDPISGHTALYWYRQSLGQGLEFLIYFQGNSAPDKSGLPSDRFSAERTGGSVSTLTIQRTQQEDSAVYLCASSLGGGLAGFGELFFGEGSRLTVL.

This clonotype came up many times. The chain employs TRBV5-1 and TRBJ2-7, with D tentatively TRBD1 (5 bases). This CDR3 spans 14 amino acids. Germline values: CDR1 SGHRS, CDR2 YFSETQ. V was cut by 4 bases and J by 3 bases, with 14 bases left in between. CDR3 in DNA: TGCGCCAGCAGCGTCCGGACACATGGCTACGAGCAGTACTTC. It encodes CASSVRTHGYEQYF.

This clonotype was seen ten or more times. Its ends do not fully match the called genes, so a read error is possible. The V gene is TRBV7-3, the J gene TRBJ2-5; 9 bases are shared with TRBD2. The V gene's germline CDR1 is SGHTA and CDR2 FQGTGA. This CDR3 region has 14 residues. The CDR3 DNA sequence: TGTGCTAGCAGCTCGGGACTAGCTGGTGAGACCCAGTACTTC. It is translated as CASSSGLAGETQYF.

This chain uses TRBV5-1 with TRBJ2-2; D perhaps matches TRBD2 (6 bases). CDR1 is SGHRS, CDR2 YFSETQ, per germline. Deletions cut 1 base from V and 9 bases from J, with 13 bases between. The CDR3 covers 14 residues. CDR3 region: CASSLSGDPRELFF. CDR3 nucleotides: TGCGCCAGCAGCTTGTCGGGGGACCCCCGGGAGCTGTTTTTT.

This clonotype was found many times. The V call is TRBV11-2, the J call TRBJ2-2, with a weak D call TRBD1 (5 bases). The V end lost 4 bases, the J end lost 1 base, and 10 bases lay between the germline ends. CDR3 length equals 15 residues. Per the germline V gene, CDR1 is SGHAT and CDR2 is FQNNGV. CDR3 sequence: CASSWDRGNTGELFF. CDR3 coding DNA: TGTGCCAGCAGCTGGGATAGGGGGAACACCGGGGAGCTGTTTTTT.

Details on this clonotype: One base away lies a much larger clone, so this may be a sequencing read error. The CDR3 DNA reads as TGTGCCAGCAGTTACCCCATTTTATCCGGCATGAACACTGAAGCTTTCTTT. Protein sequence: CASSYPILSGMNTEAFF. V usage is TRBV6-4 and J usage is TRBJ1-1; D is unresolved. V was cut by 5 bases and J by 0 bases, with 19 bases left in between. Germline-derived CDR1 and CDR2 are MRHNA and SNTAGT. This CDR3 region has 17 residues.

This clonotype was detected many times. The genes are TRBV12-5 and TRBJ2-5, with 10 bases matching TRBD2. V gave up 8 bases and J gave up 4 bases; unmatched junction bases: 13. This CDR3 region has 16 residues. In germline, CDR1 is LGHNT, CDR2 FRNRAP. The CDR3 spells CASTFSSGSRGETQYF. The CDR3 region has the DNA TGTGCTAGTACTTTTTCTAGCGGGAGTAGAGGAGAGACCCAGTACTTC.